This entry concerns a single T cell receptor (beta chain). Its target is not known. The data derive from a study of shared clonotypes between healthy human individuals. Study-level points and caveats: Naive subsets tended to show greater estimated richness than memory subsets. The four-donor shared clonotypes exceeded non-shared clonotypes in generation probability, with non-shared ones scoring lower.

Trimming shortened V by 0 bases and J by 2 bases, and 19 bases separated the two germline ends. Germline lookup yields CDR1 LGHNA and CDR2 YNFKEQ. The CDR3 runs to 18 residues. TCRdb keeps only in-frame clones here, not all; method: immunoSEQ multiplex PCR. The profile shows some 2.4 million clones, 93% of them singletons. What was sequenced was naive CD4+ T cells from PBMCs. Subset denoted: CD45RA+ positively selected. The V and J genes are TRBV4-2 and TRBJ1-2, with D perhaps matching TRBD1 (6 bases). The receptor's source is a young man in good health. Some clones in this sample may be carry-over from other donors' samples. The CDR3 nucleotides are TGTGCCAGCAGCCAAGATCCTGTACAGGGCGTTAAGAACTATGGCTACACCTTC. Amino acids: CASSQDPVQGVKNYGYTF.